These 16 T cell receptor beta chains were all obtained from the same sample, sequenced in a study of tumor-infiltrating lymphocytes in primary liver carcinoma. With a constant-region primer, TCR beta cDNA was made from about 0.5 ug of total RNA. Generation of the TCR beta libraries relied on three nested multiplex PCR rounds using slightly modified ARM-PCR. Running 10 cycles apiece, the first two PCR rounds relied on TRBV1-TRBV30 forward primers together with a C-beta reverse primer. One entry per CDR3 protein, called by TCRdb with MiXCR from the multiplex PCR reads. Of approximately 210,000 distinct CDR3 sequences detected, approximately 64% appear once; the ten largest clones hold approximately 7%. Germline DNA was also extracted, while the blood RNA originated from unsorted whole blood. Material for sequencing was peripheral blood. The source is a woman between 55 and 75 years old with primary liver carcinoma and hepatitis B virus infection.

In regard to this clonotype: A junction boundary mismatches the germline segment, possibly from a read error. The CDR3 protein is CVSSLETSPETQYF. The CDR3 bases are TGCGTCAGCAGTTTAGAGACCTCTCCGGAGACCCAGTACTTC. The rearrangement uses TRBV12-3 or TRBV12-4 and TRBJ2-5, with D unresolved. The CDR3 loop spans 14 amino acids.

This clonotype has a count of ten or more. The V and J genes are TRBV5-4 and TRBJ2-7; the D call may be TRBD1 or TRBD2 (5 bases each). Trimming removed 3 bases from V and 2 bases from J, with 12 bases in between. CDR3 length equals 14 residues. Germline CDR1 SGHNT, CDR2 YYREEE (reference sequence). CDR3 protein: CASSSGRVPYEQYF. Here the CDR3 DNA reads TGTGCCAGCAGCTCGGGACGCGTGCCCTACGAGCAGTACTTC.

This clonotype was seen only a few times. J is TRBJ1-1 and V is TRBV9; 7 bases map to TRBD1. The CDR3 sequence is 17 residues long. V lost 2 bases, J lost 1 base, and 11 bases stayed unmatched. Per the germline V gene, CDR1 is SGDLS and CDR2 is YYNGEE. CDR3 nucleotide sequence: TGTGCCAGCAGCGTGGGGTGGGGGGCAGGGGGGAACACTGAAGCTTTCTTT. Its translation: CASSVGWGAGGNTEAFF.

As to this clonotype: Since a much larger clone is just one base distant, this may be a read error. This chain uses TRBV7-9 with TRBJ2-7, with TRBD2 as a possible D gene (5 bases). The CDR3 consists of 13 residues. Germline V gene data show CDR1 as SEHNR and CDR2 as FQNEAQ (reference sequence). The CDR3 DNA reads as TGTGCCAGCATCTTAGGCTCGGACTGGAGGCAGTACTTC. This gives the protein CASILGSDWRQYF.

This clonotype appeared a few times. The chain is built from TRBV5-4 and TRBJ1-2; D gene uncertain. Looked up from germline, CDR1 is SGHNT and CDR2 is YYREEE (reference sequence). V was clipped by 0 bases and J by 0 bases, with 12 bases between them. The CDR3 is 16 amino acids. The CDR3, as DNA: TGTGCCAGCAGCTTGGTTGGTATTAATCCTAACTATGGCTACACCTTC. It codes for CASSLVGINPNYGYTF.

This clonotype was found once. CDR3 protein: CVNGETQYF. Written as DNA, the CDR3 is TGTGTCAACGGGGAGACCCAGTACTTC. The chain recombines TRBV11-1 with TRBJ2-5; D not resolved. Germline CDR1 SGHAT, CDR2 FQDESV (reference sequence). This CDR3 is built from 9 residues.

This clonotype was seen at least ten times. The CDR3: CASSYSAGGPWEQYF. The CDR3 DNA reads as TGTGCCAGCAGTTACTCGGCGGGAGGGCCTTGGGAGCAGTACTTC. The chain recombines TRBV6-2 or TRBV6-3 with TRBJ2-7, with TRBD2 matching 9 bases. The germline gives CDR1 MNHEY, CDR2 SVGEGT. This CDR3 comprises 15 residues. With 0 bases clipped from V and 7 bases from J, the junction kept 7 bases outside the gene matches.

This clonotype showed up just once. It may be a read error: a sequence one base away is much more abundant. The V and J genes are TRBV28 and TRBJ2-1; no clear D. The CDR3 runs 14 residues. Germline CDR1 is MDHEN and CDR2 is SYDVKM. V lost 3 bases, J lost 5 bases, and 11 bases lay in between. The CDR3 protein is CASSFSWIDNEQFF. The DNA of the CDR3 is TGTGCCAGCAGTTTTAGCTGGATCGACAATGAGCAGTTCTTC.

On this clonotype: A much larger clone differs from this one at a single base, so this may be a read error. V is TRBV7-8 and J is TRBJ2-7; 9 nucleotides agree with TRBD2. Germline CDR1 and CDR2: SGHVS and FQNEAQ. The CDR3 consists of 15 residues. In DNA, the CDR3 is TGTGCCAGCAGCGTTAGCGGGAGCTCCGTCTACAAGCAGTACTTC. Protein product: CASSVSGSSVYKQYF.

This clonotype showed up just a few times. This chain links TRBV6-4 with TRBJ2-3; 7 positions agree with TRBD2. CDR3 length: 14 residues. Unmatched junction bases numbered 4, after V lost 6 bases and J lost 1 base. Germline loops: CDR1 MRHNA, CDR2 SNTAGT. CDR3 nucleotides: TGTGCCAGCAGGATAGCGGGCTGCACAGATACGCAGTATTTT. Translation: CASRIAGCTDTQYF.

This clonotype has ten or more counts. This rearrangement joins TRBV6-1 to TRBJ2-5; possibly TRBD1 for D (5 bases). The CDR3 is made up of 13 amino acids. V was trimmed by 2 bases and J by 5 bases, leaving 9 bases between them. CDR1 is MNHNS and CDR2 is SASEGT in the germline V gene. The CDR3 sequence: CASSEQGSETQYF. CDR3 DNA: TGTGCCAGCAGTGAACAGGGATCCGAGACCCAGTACTTC.

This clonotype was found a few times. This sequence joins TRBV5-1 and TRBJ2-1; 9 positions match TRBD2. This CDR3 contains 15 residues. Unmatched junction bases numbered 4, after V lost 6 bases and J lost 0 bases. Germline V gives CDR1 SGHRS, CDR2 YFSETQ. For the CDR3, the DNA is TGCGCCAGCACCCTTAGCGGGAGCTCCTACAATGAGCAGTTCTTC. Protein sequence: CASTLSGSSYNEQFF.

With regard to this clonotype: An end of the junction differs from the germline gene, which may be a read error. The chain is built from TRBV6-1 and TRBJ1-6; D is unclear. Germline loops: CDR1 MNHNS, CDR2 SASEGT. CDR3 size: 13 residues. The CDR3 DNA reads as TGTACCAGTAGTGAGGGTTTTGATTCACCTCTCCACTTT. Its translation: CTSSEGFDSPLHF.

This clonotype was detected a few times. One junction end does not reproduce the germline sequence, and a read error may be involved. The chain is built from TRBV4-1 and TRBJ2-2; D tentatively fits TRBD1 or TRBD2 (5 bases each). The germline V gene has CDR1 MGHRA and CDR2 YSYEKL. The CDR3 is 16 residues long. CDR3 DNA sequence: TGCGTCAGCAGCCCTCTGGGTGGGGGAAACACCGGGGAGCTGTTTTTT. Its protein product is CVSSPLGGGNTGELFF.

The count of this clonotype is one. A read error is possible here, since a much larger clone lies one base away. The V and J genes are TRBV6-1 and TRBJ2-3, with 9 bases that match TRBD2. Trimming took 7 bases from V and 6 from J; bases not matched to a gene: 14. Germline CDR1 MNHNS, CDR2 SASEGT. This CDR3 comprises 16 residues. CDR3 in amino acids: CASTRGTGGRGDTQYF. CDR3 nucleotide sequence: TGTGCCAGCACCCGAGGGACTGGCGGGAGGGGCGATACGCAGTATTTT.

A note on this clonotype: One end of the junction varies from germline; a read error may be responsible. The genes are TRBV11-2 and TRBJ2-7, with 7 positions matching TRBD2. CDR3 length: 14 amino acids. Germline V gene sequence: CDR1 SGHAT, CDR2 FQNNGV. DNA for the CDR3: TGTGCCAGCAGCCGAACGGGGGGAGGCTACGAGCACTACTTC. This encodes CASSRTGGGYEHYF. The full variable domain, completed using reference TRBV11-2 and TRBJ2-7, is EAGVAQSPRYKIIEKRQSVAFWCNPISGHATLYWYQQILGQGPKLLIQFQNNGVVDDSQLPKDRFSAERLKGVDSTLKIQPAKLEDSAVYLCASSRTGGGYEHYFGPGTRLTVT.